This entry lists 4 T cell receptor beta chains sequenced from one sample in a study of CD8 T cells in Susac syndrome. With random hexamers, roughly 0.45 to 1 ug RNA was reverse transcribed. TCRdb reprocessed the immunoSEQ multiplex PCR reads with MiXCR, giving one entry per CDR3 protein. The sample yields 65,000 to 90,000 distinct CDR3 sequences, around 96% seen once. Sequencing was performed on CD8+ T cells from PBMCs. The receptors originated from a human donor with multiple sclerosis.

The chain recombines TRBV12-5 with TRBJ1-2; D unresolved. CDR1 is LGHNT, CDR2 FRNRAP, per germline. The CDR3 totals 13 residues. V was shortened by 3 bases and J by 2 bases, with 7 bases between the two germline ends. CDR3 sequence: CASGLGRNYGYTF. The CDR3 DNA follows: TGTGCTAGTGGTTTAGGGCGGAACTATGGCTACACCTTC.

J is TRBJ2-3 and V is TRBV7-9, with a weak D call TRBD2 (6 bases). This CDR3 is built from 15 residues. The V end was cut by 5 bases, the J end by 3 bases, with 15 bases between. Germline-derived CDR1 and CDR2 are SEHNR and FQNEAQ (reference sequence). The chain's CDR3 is CASSGETRPTDTQYF. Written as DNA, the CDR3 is TGTGCCAGCAGCGGGGAGACTAGGCCGACAGATACGCAGTATTTT.

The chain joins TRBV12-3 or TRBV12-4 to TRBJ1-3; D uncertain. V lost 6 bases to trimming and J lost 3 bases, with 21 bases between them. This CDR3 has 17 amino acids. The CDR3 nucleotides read TGTGCCAGCAGCCCAAGCTCGGCACTCCAACTTGGAAACACCATATATTTT. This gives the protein CASSPSSALQLGNTIYF.

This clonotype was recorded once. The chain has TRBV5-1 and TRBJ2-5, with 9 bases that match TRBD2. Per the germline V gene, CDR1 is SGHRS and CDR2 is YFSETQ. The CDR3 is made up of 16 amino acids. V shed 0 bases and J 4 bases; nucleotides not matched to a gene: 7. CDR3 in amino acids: CASSLVVAGVSETQYF. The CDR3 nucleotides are TGCGCCAGCAGCTTGGTGGTAGCGGGAGTATCAGAGACCCAGTACTTC.